Sequencing of this T cell receptor beta chain was carried out in a study of CD8+ T cells in alopecia areata. Study as a whole: Treated patients swallowed 5 to 10 mg of oral tofacitinib twice daily.

Findings of the study overall: Amid tofacitinib therapy, many expanded lesional clones stayed present in scalp and blood. Among the top 100, expanded CD8+ clones were significantly decreased by tofacitinib, as was scalp clonality.

Described treatment: oral pan-JAK inhibitor, 5-10 mg twice daily. Lesional scalp punch biopsies and peripheral blood came from alopecia areata patients. The CDR3 runs 15 residues. Germline lookup yields CDR1 SGHVS and CDR2 FQNEAQ. V lost 0 bases and J 0 bases, leaving 8 bases between the germline ends. Details on this clone: Antigen unknown.

Extraction and reverse transcription of RNA yielded cDNA as the sequencing template. Profiled with immunoSEQ multiplex PCR; TCRdb holds only in-frame clones, not every one. The table includes approximately 280,000 clones, 58% detected once. V usage is TRBV7-8 and J usage is TRBJ2-5; no firm D call. Source: CD4+ T cells sorted from blood, taken at week 24, from a patient treated with tofacitinib. The sequence derives from a human donor with alopecia areata. CDR3 bases: TGTGCCAGCAGCTTAGCAGGGATGTACCAAGAGACCCAGTACTTC. It specifies CASSLAGMYQETQYF.